This is a list of T cell receptor beta chains from one sample in a study of blood T cell repertoires in COVID-19. Assay: immunoSEQ multiplex PCR; the TCRdb copy retains only in-frame clones and omits some. The table has some 200,000 clones, over 75% seen once. The sample consisted of PBMCs or T cells enriched from blood (not recorded which). These TCRs come from a woman aged 18 to 35 who had recovered from COVID-19. CDR3s include the opening cysteine and the closing phenylalanine or tryptophan. A D gene is named only where the DNA matches it firmly. Rows give clone size only sometimes, using once, few, many, or a class for an expanded clone.

TRBV10-1	TRBD2	-	TRBJ2-7	TGCGCCAGCAGTGAACGCCTTGGAAGCGGGAGGGCCTTGGGCCTGTACTTC	CASSERLGSGRALGLYF
TRBV2	TRBD2	-	TRBJ2-1	TGTGCCAGCTCTCGGTCTAGCGGAAGCTCCTACAATGAGCAGTTCTTC	CASSRSSGSSYNEQFF
TRBV5-4	-	-	TRBJ2-1	TGTGCCAGCAGCACGAAGCGGGATGAGCAGTTCTTC	CASSTKRDEQFF
TRBV5-5	-	-	TRBJ2-7	TGTGCCAGCAGCTTGAGGCCAGGGGTAAGAGACGAGCAGTACTTC	CASSLRPGVRDEQYF
TRBV5-8	TRBD1	-	TRBJ2-7	TGTGCCAGCAGCTTGGCCGGGACAGGCTACGAGCAGTACTTC	CASSLAGTGYEQYF
TRBV11-2	-	-	TRBJ1-5	TGTGCCAGCAGCTTAGTCGGGGGGTTTACTCAGCCCCAGCATTTT	CASSLVGGFTQPQHF
TRBV5-4	TRBD1	once	TRBJ2-1	TGTGCCAGCAGCTTGGAACAGGGGGCGGTTGAGCAGTTCTTC	CASSLEQGAVEQFF
TRBV29-1	TRBD1	-	TRBJ2-3	TGCAGCGTTGGGAGAGGGGGCCTAACAGATACGCAGTATTTT	CSVGRGGLTDTQYF
TRBV6-4	-	-	TRBJ2-1	TGTGCCAGCAGTGTAGGGGCGGAAGGAAATGAGCAGTTCTTC	CASSVGAEGNEQFF
TRBV28	-	once	TRBJ2-7	TGTGCCTGCGGGGGGACAGGGTACAACGAGCAGTACTTC	CACGGTGYNEQYF
TRBV5-1	TRBD2	-	TRBJ2-3	TGCGCCAGCAGCTCGCGGGGGACTAGCGGGGGCACAGATACGCAGTATTTT	CASSSRGTSGGTDTQYF
TRBV19	-	-	TRBJ2-2	TGTGCCAGTAGTATAGACAGGGCGACCGGGGAGCTGTTTTTT	CASSIDRATGELFF
TRBV18	-	once	TRBJ2-7	TGTGCCAGCTCACCGTCCAGGAACCCCGTCTACGAGCAGTACTTC	CASSPSRNPVYEQYF
TRBV5-5	TRBD1	-	TRBJ2-2	TGTGCCAGCAGCCCCCTCAGGGGGCGGAACACCGGGGAGCTGTTTTTT	CASSPLRGRNTGELFF
TRBV5-4	-	-	TRBJ1-2	TGTGCCAGCAGGACTACAGGGTATAGTGGCTACACCTTC	CASRTTGYSGYTF
TRBV29-1	TRBD1	-	TRBJ1-4	TGCAGCGTTGAAGAACCACGGACAGGGGGTGAAAAACTGTTTTTT	CSVEEPRTGGEKLFF
TRBV19	-	-	TRBJ2-6	TGTGCCAGTAGTATCCTAGGGGTGGGGGCCAACGTCCTGACTTTC	CASSILGVGANVLTF
TRBV4-2	-	once	TRBJ2-1	TGTGCCAGCAGCCAAGGCAGGGGAACCTACAATGAGCAGTTCTTC	CASSQGRGTYNEQFF
TRBV28	TRBD2	-	TRBJ2-5	TGTGCCAGCAGTCTAGGGACTAGCGGGAGGGAGACCCAGTACTTC	CASSLGTSGRETQYF
TRBV13	-	-	TRBJ2-7	TGTGCCAGCAGCTTAGGGACTAGCTCCTACGAGCAGTACTTC	CASSLGTSSYEQYF
TRBV7-9	TRBD1	-	TRBJ2-7	TGTGCCAGCAGCTCGACAGGGGAAAACTACGAGCAGTACTTC	CASSSTGENYEQYF
TRBV19	-	-	TRBJ2-7	TGTGCCAGTAGTATTGCTAGCTTCGCGGACTACGAGCAGTACTTC	CASSIASFADYEQYF